This record covers a single TCR beta chain. What this receptor recognizes is not known. Per-base qualities were not stored, and no clone one base away is much larger. The cohort consisted of 666 healthy bone marrow donors. All cohort members were sampled while nominally healthy, although unrecorded immune exposures were likely present. The donor was CMV seropositive and belonged to the group of some 290 seropositive cohort members. Each donor provided a peripheral blood sample, and peripheral blood mononuclear cells were used for TCR beta sequencing. Genomic DNA extraction from the blood cell samples was performed with the Qiagen DNeasy Blood Extraction Kit. These data come from a study of cytomegalovirus exposure and HLA in healthy donors (dated by TCRdb to about 2017). Some background on the complete study: An earlier analysis of about 560 of the donors reported 276 Gb of sequence data and 117 million unique TCR beta sequences obtained from about 179 million T cells. On average, roughly 200,000 unique TCR beta nucleotide sequences were sequenced per donor among 398 genotyped donors of the cohort, with roughly 20% of those sequences being non-productive. The study aimed to test whether cataloging public T cell receptors could reveal signatures of past pathogen exposure. HLA typing included class I and class II loci at four-digit resolution. To study patterns of TCR occurrence, a later analysis re-analyzed previously published TCR beta repertoires from just over 650 donors and added high-resolution HLA genotyping. All discovery cohort repertoires had been generated using a single sequencing platform. Alongside the repertoire data, information on donor age, sex, ethnicity and CMV serostatus was compiled. Roughly five DR-DQ haplotypes were handled as single units for association and clustering, since linkage in the cohort was strong. Along with the roughly 670-subject first cohort, a separate validation cohort of about 110 different subjects was used. An early release that covered some 640 HLA-typed donors contained around 300 gigabases of sequencing data and 85 million to 100 million unique TCR sequences. The number of typed donors differed by locus: about 629-630 for A, B, C, DRB1 and DQB1; some 540 for DQA1; approximately 610 for DPA1; and around 470 for DPB1. To predict cytomegalovirus infection status, the study brought together high-throughput TCR immunosequencing, statistical association of individual TCRs with disease status, and machine learning. Genome-wide SNP genotypes for about three fifths of the roughly 700 donors were used in a later genetic analysis, which treated that subset as a discovery cohort. The genetic ancestry cluster associated with self-reported Caucasian donors included around four fifths of the 350 to 500 genotyped donors. The later analysis used no new phenotypic data to find candidate immune exposures, relying instead on TCR beta sequences and their occurrence across donors. The T cell repertoires of 670 or so subjects were profiled by immunosequencing and related to cytomegalovirus serostatus. An earlier analysis of roughly 580 of the donors used high-throughput TCR beta sequencing to judge whether each TCR beta V gene segment behaved as functional or pseudogenic. What the work shows at the level of the full study, not this receptor alone: A later analysis associated roughly 17,000 TCR beta sequences with specific HLA alleles at a false discovery rate of 0.05. A later analysis reported that several top co-occurrence clusters appeared linked to parvovirus B19, influenza, CMV and Epstein-Barr virus. The study gave a list of some 150 TCR beta chains associated with cytomegalovirus. Compared with the approximately 700-donor mean, donors in an Asian-associated ancestry cluster had fewer N-insertions in productive TCRs, according to a later genetic analysis. A cluster of highly shared sequence variants was judged likely to represent a technical artifact of the sequencing pipeline. Because HLA typing was missing for some donors at each locus, association tests included only the typed subset. In a later analysis, most CMV-associated TCR beta chains were found to appear HLA-restricted, with HLA associations seemingly driven largely by CMV exposure. Linkage disequilibrium might explain the correlated functional status among segregating V segments, but an unknown experimental factor could not be excluded. The classifier was reported to diagnose cytomegalovirus status with high specificity and sensitivity in both the original and validation cohorts. A further reported finding was that TCR beta sequences accurately predicted the HLA-A and HLA-B alleles for most subjects in the first cohort. Roughly 15 rarely observed V segments, including chromosome 9 orphons, were excluded from the earlier analysis of about 600 of the donors because counts were too low. The cohort was sequenced for TCR beta chains only, and without alpha or paired-chain data the features that could be detected were limited. Roughly uniform sequencing depth across donors was assumed in presence/absence analyses, although this assumption may not hold. An earlier analysis of some 590 of the donors showed that most TCR beta V segments appeared in productive rearrangements either about 90% or about 30% of the time, which broadly matched IMGT annotations. Some IMGT-functional V segments, including TRBV6-2 and TRBV6-3, could not be distinguished by the 87-base-pair reads and were therefore excluded. The authors suggested that the approach could potentially be generalized to other disease states and immunological phenotypes. In a later analysis, TCR association rates were found to vary across HLA loci, with the most associated TCRs seen for DRB1 alleles and the fewest for HLA-C alleles. Across donors, most TCR sequences were observed very rarely, whereas some public TCRs were present in many individuals. In vitro tests confirmed that a few of the cytomegalovirus-associated TCR beta chains recognize cytomegalovirus antigens. A later genetic analysis associated a missense DCLRE1C variant with V-gene and J-gene trimming of TCR beta chains, and an independent cohort replicated the association. Strong co-occurrence of HLA alleles, especially DR and DQ, made assigning TCR associations to individual alleles difficult. In a later analysis, HLA-associated TCR beta chains were found to be more clonally expanded and to have lower generation probabilities than equally common non-associated chains. Immune exposure information for the cohort was limited to CMV serostatus.

For this chain, trimming is 2 bases at the V end and 2 bases at the J end, and the number of junction bases without a gene match is 12. The CDR3 goes from the cysteine to the phenylalanine over 19 residues. The DNA shown is the 57-base CDR3, in frame from base 1. The germline V gene provides CDR1 SGHTA and CDR2 FQGNSA. The library relied on the immunoSEQ multiplex PCR assay. For the multiplex PCR, a mixture combining 60 forward primers for TCR Vbeta segments and 13 reverse primers for TCR Jbeta segments was used. Amplification of the CDR3 region of rearranged TCR beta genes was performed with a multiplex PCR assay on genomic DNA. The Illumina HiSeq System was used to sequence the amplified TCR beta libraries as 87-base-pair reads. On the authors' methods: Across the 500 to 700 repertoires, a later analysis counted tens of millions of unique TCR beta chains, some 11 million of which were shared by at least two donors. Raw reads were error-corrected and collapsed into unique sequences by a nearest-neighbor algorithm in which closely related sequences were merged to remove PCR and sequencing errors. Alignment of CDR3 sequences to IMGT reference sequences was used to assign V, D and J gene segments. For a sequence to be retained, at least a six-nucleotide match to both a V gene segment and a J gene segment was required. A rearrangement was called productive if the CDR3 had no stop codons and remained in frame with V and J, and every other rearrangement was called non-productive. Following IMGT convention, CDR3 was defined as the stretch from the second conserved V-encoded cysteine to the conserved J-encoded phenylalanine. Sequences without an unambiguous match to a single V gene segment were excluded from the earlier analysis of about 630 of the donors. An earlier analysis of several hundred of the donors called V segments functional above 56.7% productive rearrangements and segregating when the between-donor standard deviation exceeded 5%. A statistical classification framework was built to diagnose cytomegalovirus status from the catalog of TCR beta chain sequences. V and J gene assignment, in a later analysis, came from comparing TCR nucleotide sequences with IMGT/GENE-DB human TR gene sequences. Using the TCRdist pipeline, a later analysis assigned CDR3 sequences along with most-parsimonious VDJ recombination scenarios. In a later analysis, each TCR beta chain was defined by its CDR3 amino acid sequence together with its V-gene family, and reads lacking a unique V-gene family were excluded. A later analysis removed several hundred highly shared, low-generation-probability nucleotide sequences to deal with suspected cross-contamination and a sequencing artifact. In a later analysis, a clonal expansion index was calculated for each public chain from normalized within-repertoire ranks of inferred template counts. A later analysis computed generation probabilities with a VDJ recombination model fitted to out-of-frame rearrangements, and checked the results against IGoR. A later analysis scored TCR-TCR, TCR-HLA and TCR-CMV co-occurrence with hypergeometric tests, applying a repertoire-size bias correction to TCR pairs. A later analysis estimated false discovery rates by permuting HLA or CMV assignments 20 times. A later analysis grouped co-occurring TCRs with DBSCAN, adding TCRdist sequence similarity when clustering within HLA-allele-positive subsets. Repertoires with fewer than 30,000 or more than 120,000 public chains, plus five repertoires with anomalous nucleotide sharing, were excluded from co-occurrence clustering. In its TCRdb copy, this immuneACCESS table keeps in-frame sequences only and misses some clones. Where compared with another copy, unresolved V genes explain less than half of these, and the others have no known cause. D and trimming were read from the DNA, whereas the V and J calls and clone size are those reported in that table. A total of roughly 180,000 clones appear in this sample, 80% of them only once. The top ten hold under 7.5% of the sample.

The receptor comes from a man aged 25-40 years in good health and CMV-seropositive. Recombination joined TRBV7-2 with TRBJ2-7, with 13 bases aligning to TRBD2. Sequenced: PBMCs. The CDR3 here reads CASSLMGPGLAGKAYEQYF. The DNA sequence is as follows: TGTGCCAGCAGCTTAATGGGGCCGGGACTAGCGGGAAAAGCCTACGAGCAGTACTTC.